The 27 T cell receptor beta chains below come from one sample, sequenced in a study of T-cell reconstitution after alpha-beta-depleted transplantation in children. A library of TCRbeta sequences, prepared with unique molecular identifiers, was generated. One entry per CDR3 protein, called by TCRdb with MiXCR from the PCR reads. Of roughly 420,000 distinct CDR3 sequences listed, about 16% are singletons. Sequencing used PBMCs, mostly from graft donor cells, obtained 360 days after TCRalphabeta/CD19-depleted stem cell transplant. Receptors were obtained from a boy less than two years old who had a stem cell transplant for Wiskott-Aldrich syndrome, so the T cells may come from the graft donor.

There are a few counts of this clonotype. This sequence joins TRBV20-1 and TRBJ2-1, with a possible D match to TRBD2 (5 bases). The germline CDR1 and CDR2 sequences are DFQATT and SNEGSKA (reference sequence). CDR3 length: 14 amino acids. Trimming cost V 2 bases and J 7 bases, with 15 bases left between them. The CDR3 loop reads CSARLPRTGNEQFF. CDR3 DNA: TGCAGTGCTAGACTTCCCAGAACGGGGAATGAGCAGTTCTTC.

At least ten counts were recorded for this clonotype. The rearrangement uses TRBV28 and TRBJ2-5; D remains ambiguous. V was shortened by 6 bases and J by 2 bases, with 7 bases between the two germline ends. This CDR3 has 12 amino acids. Germline lookup yields CDR1 MDHEN and CDR2 SYDVKM. CDR3 nucleotide sequence: TGTGCCAGCAGCTTAGTACAAGAGACCCAGTACTTC. Protein product: CASSLVQETQYF.

The chain is built from TRBV20-1 and TRBJ1-6; D ambiguous. The germline gives CDR1 DFQATT, CDR2 SNEGSKA (reference sequence). V was trimmed by 5 bases and J by 6 bases, leaving 17 bases between them. This CDR3 region has 15 residues. The CDR3 loop reads CSARGFPHVNSPLHF. The CDR3 DNA reads TGCAGTGCTCGGGGTTTCCCTCACGTTAATTCACCCCTCCACTTT.

This clonotype was observed many times. This chain joins TRBV24-1 and TRBJ2-1; 7 bases align to TRBD1. Germline V gene sequence: CDR1 KGHDR, CDR2 SFDVKD. CDR3 length: 16 amino acids. J was trimmed by 0 bases and V by 1 base; bases with no gene match: 2. CDR3: CATSDLWDSSYNEQFF. The DNA for the CDR3 is TGTGCCACCAGTGATTTATGGGACAGCTCCTACAATGAGCAGTTCTTC.

The gene calls are TRBV5-1 and TRBJ2-5, with D uncertain. Germline values: CDR1 SGHRS, CDR2 YFSETQ. The CDR3 extends over 14 amino acids. V lost 0 bases, J lost 2 bases, and 8 bases lay in between. Written as DNA, the CDR3 is TGCGCCAGCAGCTTGGCGGCAGGTCAAGAGACCCAGTACTTC. Its protein product is CASSLAAGQETQYF.

This clonotype showed up just once. The rearrangement links TRBV5-1 to TRBJ2-1; 8 positions match TRBD2. This CDR3 region has 15 residues. Germline V gives CDR1 SGHRS, CDR2 YFSETQ. V was pared by 0 bases and J by 8 bases, with 7 bases of the junction left unmatched. CDR3 DNA: TGCGCCAGCAGCTTGGAAGCGGGGGCTTGGGATGAGCAGTTCTTC. It encodes CASSLEAGAWDEQFF.

This clonotype was seen repeatedly, ten times or more. CDR3: CASSVLGWTTDTQYF. The CDR3 nucleotides are TGTGCCAGCAGCGTACTCGGGTGGACCACAGATACGCAGTATTTT. The rearrangement joins TRBV9 to TRBJ2-3; no reliable D call. The CDR3 length is 15 residues. V was clipped by 1 base and J by 2 bases, with 11 bases between them. The germline CDR1 and CDR2 sequences are SGDLS and YYNGEE.

The chain recombines TRBV7-6 with TRBJ2-7; D call uncertain. Trimming stripped 1 base from V and 0 bases from J, with 7 bases between. CDR1 SGHVS and CDR2 FNYEAQ come from the germline V gene. The CDR3 totals 14 residues. The CDR3 spells CASSLDLSSYEQYF. In nucleotides, the CDR3 is TGTGCCAGCAGCTTAGACTTAAGCTCCTACGAGCAGTACTTC.

This clonotype was counted between two and nine times. This chain uses TRBV11-1 with TRBJ2-2, with TRBD1 matching 10 bases. The CDR3 contains 16 residues. Per germline, CDR1 SGHAT and CDR2 FQDESV (reference sequence). The V segment lost 5 bases and the J segment 6 bases; nucleotides outside the gene matches: 9. The CDR3 is CASSERPGQGPGELFF. For the CDR3, the DNA is TGTGCCAGCAGCGAACGGCCGGGACAGGGGCCCGGGGAGCTGTTTTTT.

J is TRBJ2-7 and V is TRBV3-1, with 8 nucleotides matching TRBD2. With V trimmed by 4 bases and J by 5 bases, 19 bases remained unmatched. The CDR3 extends over 18 amino acids. The germline V gene has CDR1 LGHDT and CDR2 YNNKEL (reference sequence). The CDR3 region has the DNA TGTGCCAGCAGCCCTGGACAGATCGGACTAGCCTTCTTAGACGAGCAGTACTTC. The encoded protein is CASSPGQIGLAFLDEQYF.

This clonotype was counted a few times. The V call is TRBV29-1, the J call TRBJ2-7; a weak D match, TRBD2 (5 bases). The CDR3 is 14 residues long. V dropped 4 bases and J dropped 2 bases, with 15 bases sitting between them. Per the germline V gene, CDR1 is SQVTM and CDR2 is ANQGSEA. The CDR3 sequence is CSVGWGVLTYEQYF. CDR3 in DNA: TGCAGCGTTGGATGGGGAGTACTGACCTACGAGCAGTACTTC.

In its sample, this clonotype was seen many times. This chain uses TRBV27 with TRBJ2-1; 11 bases line up with TRBD2. Per germline, CDR1 MNHEY and CDR2 SMNVEV (reference sequence). Germline trimming cut 3 bases from V and 0 bases from J; bases unmatched to any gene: 4. The CDR3 loop spans 17 amino acids. The CDR3 DNA follows: TGTGCCAGCAGTTTTCTAGCGGGAGGCGGCTCCTACAATGAGCAGTTCTTC. Its protein is CASSFLAGGGSYNEQFF.

This clonotype was recorded a few times. The J gene is TRBJ2-1, the V gene TRBV9; perhaps TRBD2 as D (6 bases). The germline gives CDR1 SGDLS, CDR2 YYNGEE. This CDR3 spans 15 amino acids. Deletions cut 1 base from V and 4 bases from J, with 12 bases between. The CDR3 DNA is TGTGCCAGCAGCGTATGGGGGGAGGTTTACAATGAGCAGTTCTTC. This gives the protein CASSVWGEVYNEQFF.

The chain is built from TRBV7-9 and TRBJ2-5; D not certain. The germline gives CDR1 SEHNR, CDR2 FQNEAQ (reference sequence). Deletions cut 4 bases from V and 4 bases from J, with 10 bases between. The CDR3 spans 13 residues. CDR3 in amino acids: CASSWGWGETQYF. The CDR3 bases are TGTGCCAGCAGCTGGGGTTGGGGAGAGACCCAGTACTTC.

The chain uses TRBV18 and TRBJ2-7, with a weak D call TRBD2 (6 bases). Germline V CDR1 and CDR2: KGHSH, LQKENI. V lost 2 bases and J 2 bases, leaving 10 bases between the germline ends. The CDR3 covers 14 residues. CDR3 bases: TGTGCCAGCTCACCAGGAGGGGTGCCCTACGAGCAGTACTTC. As protein: CASSPGGVPYEQYF.

This clonotype was recorded a few times. This chain connects TRBV12-3 or TRBV12-4 to TRBJ2-3, with 11 bases aligning to TRBD2. The CDR3 spans 15 residues. The junction had 6 bases not matched to a gene; V was cut back by 6 bases and J by 4 bases. This CDR3 reads CASRSIAGGSDTQYF. In DNA form, the CDR3 reads TGTGCCAGCAGATCCATAGCGGGAGGGTCAGATACGCAGTATTTT.

The chain is built from TRBV5-1 and TRBJ1-1; D is possibly TRBD1 (5 bases). Germline CDR1 SGHRS, CDR2 YFSETQ. The CDR3 covers 14 residues. The V end lost 0 bases, the J end lost 5 bases, and 11 bases lay between the germline ends. The CDR3 loop is CASSLGGRWTEAFF. The CDR3 nucleotides read TGCGCCAGCAGCTTGGGGGGCAGGTGGACTGAAGCTTTCTTT.

In its sample, this clonotype was seen a few times. The chain combines TRBV10-3 with TRBJ2-6; D not resolved. The germline V and J ends were trimmed by 3 bases and 0 bases, with 3 bases remaining between them. CDR3 length equals 14 residues. The V gene's germline CDR1 is ENHRY and CDR2 SYGVKD. CDR3 DNA: TGTGCCATCAGTGAATACTCTGGGGCCAACGTCCTGACTTTC. Protein: CAISEYSGANVLTF.

This chain uses TRBV5-1 with TRBJ2-3; 7 positions agree with TRBD2. Losses at the gene ends were 0 bases for V and 0 bases for J; bases not matched to a gene: 4. CDR1 is SGHRS, CDR2 YFSETQ, per germline. The CDR3 runs to 16 residues. The CDR3 here is CASSLASAGSTDTQYF. Written as DNA, the CDR3 is TGCGCCAGCAGCTTGGCCTCAGCGGGAAGCACAGATACGCAGTATTTT. The full variable domain, in which reference TRBV5-1 and TRBJ2-3 provide the parts outside the CDR3, is KAGVTQTPRYLIKTRGQQVTLSCSPISGHRSVSWYQQTPGQGLQFLFEYFSETQRNKGNFPGRFSGRQFSNSRSEMNVSTLELGDSALYLCASSLASAGSTDTQYFGPGTRLTVL.

V gene TRBV12-3 or TRBV12-4 combines with J gene TRBJ1-2; tentative D call: TRBD1 (6 bases). This CDR3 spans 12 amino acids. V was trimmed by 5 bases and J by 7 bases, leaving 11 bases between them. The CDR3 nucleotides read TGTGCCAGCAGTCCCCGGGACATTGGCTACACCTTC. It specifies CASSPRDIGYTF.

The V and J genes are TRBV2 and TRBJ2-1, with D perhaps matching TRBD1 or TRBD2 (5 bases each). The germline V and J ends were trimmed by 1 base and 8 bases, with 15 bases remaining between them. Germline V gene sequence: CDR1 SNHLY, CDR2 FYNNEI. The CDR3 runs 15 residues. CDR3 coding DNA: TGTGCCAGCAGTGAAGTGGGGGTCCCTGGGCATGAGCAGTTCTTC. Its protein product is CASSEVGVPGHEQFF.

This clonotype was recorded a few times. J is TRBJ1-1 and V is TRBV6-1; 7 positions match TRBD1. Germline trimming cut 6 bases from V and 1 base from J; bases unmatched to any gene: 11. In germline, CDR1 is MNHNS, CDR2 SASEGT. The CDR3 runs to 16 residues. The CDR3 spells CASSLTAGQKNTEAFF. CDR3 bases: TGTGCCAGCAGCCTAACGGCGGGACAGAAGAACACTGAAGCTTTCTTT.

V gene TRBV12-3 or TRBV12-4 combines with J gene TRBJ1-2; TRBD1 matches 10 bases. Trimming at V came to 6 bases and at J to 5 bases, leaving 6 bases not matched to a gene. This CDR3 spans 14 amino acids. The CDR3 here is CASRGQGRKYGYTF. CDR3 nucleotides: TGTGCCAGCAGGGGACAGGGGCGAAAATATGGCTACACCTTC.

The sample holds a few counts of this clonotype. The gene calls are TRBV12-3 or TRBV12-4 and TRBJ2-1; 8 bases fit TRBD2. This CDR3 contains 12 residues. J gave up 9 bases and V 6 bases, and 4 bases lay outside the gene matches. The CDR3 loop is CASSRTSFEQFF. DNA of the CDR3: TGTGCCAGCAGCCGGACTAGCTTTGAGCAGTTCTTC.

This sequence joins TRBV7-8 and TRBJ2-7; 7 bases fit TRBD1. The length of the CDR3 is 19 residues. J gave up 1 base and V 1 base, and 16 bases lay outside the gene matches. Germline loops: CDR1 SGHVS, CDR2 FQNEAQ. The CDR3 coding sequence is TGTGCCAGCAGCTTAGACAATCCGTTGACAGGGAATGGGTCCTACGAGCAGTACTTC. Translating gives CASSLDNPLTGNGSYEQYF.

This sequence joins TRBV12-3 or TRBV12-4 and TRBJ2-1, with 9 bases lining up with TRBD2. Trimming cost V 7 bases and J 7 bases; bases outside gene matches: 20. The CDR3 runs to 18 residues. This CDR3 is CASKKDAASGVTRNEQFF. DNA for the CDR3: TGTGCCAGCAAAAAGGACGCCGCTAGCGGGGTAACGAGGAATGAGCAGTTCTTC.

The chain has TRBV5-1 and TRBJ2-4; TRBD1 matches 9 bases. The CDR3 is 18 amino acids. Germline V CDR1 and CDR2: SGHRS, YFSETQ. The V gene end was trimmed by 4 bases and the J gene end by 2 bases; junction bases not matched to a gene: 13. CDR3 bases: TGCGCCAGCAGCCCGATGGGGGGACAGGGAACGTCCAAAAACATTCAGTACTTC. This sequence encodes CASSPMGGQGTSKNIQYF.